The 13 T cell receptor beta chains below all came from one sample that was sequenced in a study of OX40 agonist ivuxolimab in advanced cancers. Library prep was done by the immunoSEQ multiplex PCR assay. TCRdb retrieved this table from immuneACCESS and kept in-frame rearrangements only. Not all clones are present; in checked studies, unresolved V genes account for under half, and no reason is known for the remainder. Across this sample there are fewer than 90,000 clones, with approximately 86% seen only once. The top ten clones comprise roughly 8.6% of the sample. The source material was CD4+ or CD8+ T cells sorted from blood, sampled in a trial of the OX40 agonist ivuxolimab. The receptor source for this set is an adult with an advanced solid tumor such as melanoma, head and neck, liver or kidney cancer.

This clone was observed a single time. In nucleotides, the CDR3 is TGCGCCAGCAGCCAAATAGACAGGGAAAACTATGGCTACACCTTC. It translates to CASSQIDRENYGYTF. The genes are TRBV4-1 and TRBJ1-2; 7 bases are shared with TRBD1. Unmatched junction bases numbered 5, after V lost 2 bases and J lost 2 bases. Germline V CDR1 and CDR2: MGHRA, YSYEKL. The CDR3 is made up of 15 amino acids.

In nucleotides, the CDR3 is TGTGCCAGCAAGACGTTAAACTCCTACGAGCAGTACTTC. Translation gives CASKTLNSYEQYF. This chain connects TRBV11-3 to TRBJ2-7; no reliable D call. CDR3 length: 13 residues. V was pared by 7 bases and J by 0 bases, with 10 bases between. Per germline, CDR1 SGHNT and CDR2 YENEEA.

The chain combines TRBV28 with TRBJ2-2; 8 nucleotides line up with TRBD2. V was pared by 10 bases and J by 3 bases, with 10 bases of the junction left unmatched. CDR1 is MDHEN and CDR2 is SYDVKM in the germline V gene. This CDR3 comprises 15 residues. The chain's CDR3 is CATVPGLGYTGELFF. Here the CDR3 DNA reads TGTGCCACCGTACCGGGACTAGGGTACACCGGGGAGCTGTTTTTT. Supplemented by reference TRBV28 and TRBJ2-2, the full variable domain reads DVKVTQSSRYLVKRTGEKVFLECVQDMDHENMFWYRQDPGLGLRLIYFSYDVKMKEKGDIPEGYSVSREKKERFSLILESASTNQTSMYLCATVPGLGYTGELFFGEGSRLTVL.

This chain joins TRBV16 and TRBJ2-7; D might be TRBD1 (6 bases). The CDR3 is 17 residues long. V gave up 4 bases and J gave up 0 bases, with 19 bases separating them. The germline gives CDR1 KGHSY, CDR2 FQNENV. DNA of the CDR3: TGTGCCAGCAGCCCTTTTGCTGAGGACAGACACTCCTACGAGCAGTACTTC. Amino acids: CASSPFAEDRHSYEQYF. The whole variable domain, filled in from reference TRBV16 and TRBJ2-7, reads GEEVAQTPKHLVRGEGQKAKLYCAPIKGHSYVFWYQQVLKNEFKFLISFQNENVFDETGMPKERFSAKCLPNSPCSLEIQATKLEDSAVYFCASSPFAEDRHSYEQYFGPGTRLTVT.

CDR3: CASSWGGAEEKLFF. CDR3 nucleotide sequence: TGTGCCAGCAGTTGGGGGGGAGCAGAGGAAAAACTGTTTTTT. This sequence joins TRBV6-6 and TRBJ1-4; D might be TRBD1 (5 bases). From germline, CDR1 is MNHNY and CDR2 SVGAGI (reference sequence). Trimming removed 4 bases at V and 8 bases at J, with 14 bases between. The CDR3 has 14 residues.

This clone has just a few counts. The V and J genes are TRBV30 and TRBJ2-3, with TRBD1 identical over 8 bases. V trimming: 0 bases; J trimming: 5 bases; junction bases outside the gene matches: 10. Germline-derived CDR1 and CDR2 are GTSNPN and SVGIG (reference sequence). The length of the CDR3 is 16 residues. CDR3 nucleotides: TGTGCCTGGAGTGTACCCCAAAGGACAGGGAAAGATACGCAGTATTTT. Translation: CAWSVPQRTGKDTQYF.

The chain combines TRBV28 with TRBJ1-5; 9 nucleotides line up with TRBD1. V shed 7 bases, J shed 4 bases, and the junction held 5 bases outside the gene matches. This CDR3 is built from 14 residues. CDR1 MDHEN and CDR2 SYDVKM come from the germline V gene. The CDR3 DNA is TGTGCCAGCACTACAGGGGGCCTAAATCAGCCCCAGCATTTT. The encoded protein is CASTTGGLNQPQHF.

The V gene is TRBV28, the J gene TRBJ1-2; 7 nucleotides align to TRBD1. V was clipped by 3 bases and J by 6 bases; unmatched bases: 7. The germline gives CDR1 MDHEN, CDR2 SYDVKM. CDR3 length: 14 residues. The CDR3 here is CASSFQQGLHGYTF. DNA of the CDR3: TGTGCCAGCAGTTTCCAACAGGGGCTTCATGGCTACACCTTC.

The gene calls are TRBV19 and TRBJ2-5; 9 bases match TRBD1. Matching the DNA end better, TRBJ2-7 makes the J call doubtful. The CDR3 sequence is 15 residues long. Germline V gene sequence: CDR1 LNHDA, CDR2 SQIVND (reference sequence). The DNA for the CDR3 is TGTGCCAGTAGTATAGCACAGGGGGCGCGGGACGAGCAGTACTTC. Translation: CASSIAQGARDEQYF.

CDR3 DNA sequence: TGCGCCAGCAGCTTAAGGCCTAGCGGGAGTCCCGCAGATACGCAGTATTTT. Its translation: CASSLRPSGSPADTQYF. The chain is built from TRBV5-1 and TRBJ2-3; 10 bases agree with TRBD2. After removal of 2 bases from V and 4 bases from J, the junction contained 10 bases not matched to a gene. This CDR3 comprises 17 residues. Germline V lookup: CDR1 SGHRS, CDR2 YFSETQ. The full variable domain, completed using reference TRBV5-1 and TRBJ2-3, is KAGVTQTPRYLIKTRGQQVTLSCSPISGHRSVSWYQQTPGQGLQFLFEYFSETQRNKGNFPGRFSGRQFSNSRSEMNVSTLELGDSALYLCASSLRPSGSPADTQYFGPGTRLTVL.

V usage is TRBV15 and J usage is TRBJ2-3; TRBD2 matches at 8 bases. The CDR3 is made up of 16 amino acids. Germline assignment: CDR1 LNHNV and CDR2 YYDKDF (reference sequence). The V segment lost 3 bases and the J segment 2 bases; nucleotides outside the gene matches: 7. The CDR3 protein is CATSRRRGGFTDTQYF. As DNA, the CDR3 is TGTGCCACCAGCAGGCGCCGGGGGGGATTCACAGATACGCAGTATTTT.

The table lists this clone with a few counts. The gene calls are TRBV28 and TRBJ1-2; D uncertain. V was pared by 3 bases and J by 3 bases, with 17 bases between. The CDR3 runs to 16 residues. Germline-derived CDR1 and CDR2 are MDHEN and SYDVKM. The CDR3 loop reads CASSFPGMGNHYGYTF. CDR3 coding DNA: TGTGCCAGCAGTTTCCCAGGTATGGGTAACCACTATGGCTACACCTTC.

The chain uses TRBV2 and TRBJ2-1; D not certain. V was shortened by 4 bases and J by 7 bases, with 11 bases between the two germline ends. Germline CDR1 is SNHLY and CDR2 is FYNNEI. This CDR3 is 13 amino acids long. The CDR3 here is CASSVASSNEQFF. The CDR3 DNA reads as TGTGCCAGCAGTGTGGCTAGTTCGAATGAGCAGTTCTTC.